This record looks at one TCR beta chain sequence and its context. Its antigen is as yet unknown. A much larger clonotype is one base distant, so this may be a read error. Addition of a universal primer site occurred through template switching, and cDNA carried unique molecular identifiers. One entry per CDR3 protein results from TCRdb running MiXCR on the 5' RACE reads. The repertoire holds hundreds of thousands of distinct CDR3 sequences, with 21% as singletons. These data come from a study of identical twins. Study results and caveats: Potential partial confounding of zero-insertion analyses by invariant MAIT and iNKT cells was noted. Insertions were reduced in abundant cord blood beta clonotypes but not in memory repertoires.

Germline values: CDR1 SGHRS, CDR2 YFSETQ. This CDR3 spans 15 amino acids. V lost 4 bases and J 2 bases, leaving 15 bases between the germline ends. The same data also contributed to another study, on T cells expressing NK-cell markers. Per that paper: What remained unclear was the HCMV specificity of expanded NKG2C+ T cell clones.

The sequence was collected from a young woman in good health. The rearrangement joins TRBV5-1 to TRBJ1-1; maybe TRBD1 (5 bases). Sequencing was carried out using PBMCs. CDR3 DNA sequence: TGCGCCAGCAGCGGAGCAGGGCGCGTAAACACTGAAGCTTTCTTT. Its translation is CASSGAGRVNTEAFF. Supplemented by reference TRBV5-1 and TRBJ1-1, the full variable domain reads KAGVTQTPRYLIKTRGQQVTLSCSPISGHRSVSWYQQTPGQGLQFLFEYFSETQRNKGNFPGRFSGRQFSNSRSEMNVSTLELGDSALYLCASSGAGRVNTEAFFGQGTRLTVV.